Here is one T cell receptor (beta chain) with its context. There is no known antigen for this receptor. Within one base of it there is no much larger clone, and no base qualities were kept. The method behind the library was the immunoSEQ multiplex PCR assay. TCRdb limited this immuneACCESS table to in-frame rearrangements with V and J called. A share of clones is missing; checked studies link under half to unresolved V genes, and the rest is unexplained. The table for this sample lists 130,000 to 150,000 clones; just under 95% of them were counted only once. The ten largest clonotypes hold 14% of the sample. Taken from the germline V gene, the CDR1 and CDR2 loops are SGDLS and YYNGEE. V loses 0 bases, J loses 8 bases, and the germline ends lie 11 bases apart. Measured from the cysteine to the phenylalanine, the CDR3 is 13 residues long. Of the read, only the CDR3 DNA is kept; its 39 bases are in frame from base 1.

The sample originates from a study of control samples from healthy donors and cancer patients (dated by TCRdb to 2018 to 2021). The rearranged chain carries TRBV9 and TRBJ1-2; perhaps TRBD1 is the D gene, with 5 bases matching. The TCR originated in a man in his sixties with colorectal cancer. Sequenced sample: PBMCs. Here the CDR3 is given as CASSVGTGGGYTF. The nucleotide sequence reads as follows: TGTGCCAGCAGCGTAGGAACGGGGGGAGGCTACACCTTC.